The following is a T cell receptor (beta chain) sequence with its context. This sample is part of a study of regulatory dendritic cells for organ transplantation. CDR3 length equals 14 residues. Trimming removed 6 bases from V and 2 bases from J, with 17 bases in between. CDR1 and CDR2 from the germline V gene are SQVTM and ANQGSEA. Assay used: immunoSEQ multiplex PCR; TCRdb lists only in-frame clones, some missing. Among fewer than 40,000 clones listed, around 90% were seen once. FACS sorted CD4+ or CD8+ T cells into CD45RA+ naive and CD45RO+ memory. The sequencing sample was made of naive CD8+ T cells from blood. Noted subset: CD45RA+ naive T cells. The receptor's source is a human donor in good health. The J gene is TRBJ2-7, the V gene TRBV29-1, with D possibly called TRBD1 or TRBD2 (5 bases each). CDR3 sequence reads: CSVIPLRGPYEQYF. The CDR3 region has the DNA TGCAGCGTAATCCCACTAAGGGGACCCTACGAGCAGTACTTC.